The TCR beta chain described here comes from a study of blood T cells in healthy people across ages. Germline loops: CDR1 MNHEY, CDR2 SVGAGI. The CDR3 loop spans 16 amino acids. Study-wide results and limits: Any changes in expanded clonotypes were possibly confounded, as donor CMV status remained unknown.

As concerns this clonotype: Antigen: not known.

A second PCR of 7 to 11 cycles used a sample-barcoded 5' primer and a J-beta primer mix. TCRdb processed the 5' RACE reads anew with MiXCR; each CDR3 protein has one entry. This sample has 600,000 to 1,000,000 distinct CDR3 sequences, with about 25% found just once. Healthy Caucasians from Russia aged 6 to 90 served as donors. This same sample was also part of a study on T cells of mothers and their children.

The V and J genes are TRBV6-5 and TRBJ2-5; 8 nucleotides match TRBD2. The better agreement between TRBJ2-7 and the DNA end casts doubt on the J call. Sequenced input: blood. The receptor was derived from a boy younger than 18 in good health. The CDR3 DNA sequence: TGTGCCAGCAGTTCGCCTGGTAGCGGGATTACCTACGAGCAGTACTTC. Amino acids: CASSSPGSGITYEQYF.